The 20 T cell receptor beta chains below all came from one sample that was sequenced in a study of T cells in Graves' hyperthyroidism and ophthalmopathy. RNA transcripts served as the template for amplifying TCR beta CDR3 regions. A first-round RT-PCR of the TCR CDR3 used the HTBI primer set. A single record per CDR3 protein comes from TCRdb applying MiXCR to the multiplex PCR reads. The repertoire holds some 530,000 distinct CDR3 sequences, with approximately 23% as singletons. Sequencing was done on a sample of blood. These receptors came from a woman aged 70-85 years with Graves' ophthalmopathy.

The rearrangement uses TRBV20-1 and TRBJ2-1; TRBD2 matches at 11 bases. With V trimmed by 4 bases and J by 4 bases, 9 bases remained unmatched. Germline V lookup: CDR1 DFQATT, CDR2 SNEGSKA (reference sequence). The CDR3 is made up of 16 amino acids. The CDR3 DNA is TGCAGTGCTACCGGACTAGCGGGTATAGATTACAATGAGCAGTTCTTC. Translating gives CSATGLAGIDYNEQFF.

This clonotype was picked up a small number of times. The chain recombines TRBV4-3 with TRBJ2-7; 7 bases fit TRBD1. V lost 0 bases to trimming and J lost 0 bases; unmatched junction nucleotides: 11. This CDR3 comprises 18 residues. CDR1 LGHNA and CDR2 YSLEER come from the germline V gene. This chain's CDR3 is CASSQDLPGTDHSYEQYF. CDR3 sequence (DNA): TGCGCCAGCAGCCAAGATCTGCCTGGGACAGACCACTCCTACGAGCAGTACTTC.

This clonotype was recorded many times. The CDR3 DNA sequence: TGTGCCAGCGATGGACAGGGATCCTACGAGCAGTACTTC. Its translation is CASDGQGSYEQYF. This chain links TRBV2 with TRBJ2-7; 8 bases map to TRBD1. V trimming: 8 bases; J trimming: 1 base; junction bases outside the gene matches: 4. The germline V gene has CDR1 SNHLY and CDR2 FYNNEI. The CDR3 spans 13 residues.

The table lists this clonotype with a few counts. The V gene is TRBV12-3 or TRBV12-4, the J gene TRBJ2-1; 10 bases map to TRBD2. V gave up 2 bases and J gave up 7 bases; unmatched junction bases: 11. The length of the CDR3 is 17 residues. CDR3 loop: CASSLFAAASGRNEQFF. CDR3 bases: TGTGCCAGCAGTTTATTCGCCGCGGCTAGCGGGAGAAATGAGCAGTTCTTC.

This clonotype has at least ten counts. The rearrangement joins TRBV12-3 or TRBV12-4 to TRBJ2-5; D remains unclear. The V end was cut by 3 bases, the J end by 2 bases, with 7 bases between. This CDR3 has 13 residues. Written as DNA, the CDR3 is TGTGCCAGCAGTTTTTCTCCGCAAGAGACCCAGTACTTC. Its translation: CASSFSPQETQYF.

The gene calls are TRBV20-1 and TRBJ2-3, with D possibly being TRBD1 (6 bases). Germline V gene data show CDR1 as DFQATT and CDR2 as SNEGSKA (reference sequence). V lost 0 bases, J lost 2 bases, and 9 bases lay in between. The CDR3 is 14 residues long. In nucleotides, the CDR3 is TGCAGTGCTAGAGATGGGGGACACACAGATACGCAGTATTTT. Its protein product is CSARDGGHTDTQYF.

This clonotype was found a few times. The rearrangement joins TRBV27 to TRBJ2-2; possible D gene TRBD1, 6 bases. V was trimmed by 10 bases and J by 0 bases, leaving 15 bases between them. Germline CDR1 MNHEY, CDR2 SMNVEV (reference sequence). The CDR3 sequence is 15 residues long. The CDR3 sequence is CATATRDTNTGELFF. The CDR3 coding sequence is TGTGCCACCGCCACCAGGGACACGAACACCGGGGAGCTGTTTTTT.

This clonotype was seen a few times. This sequence joins TRBV28 and TRBJ2-7; D possibly corresponds to TRBD2 (6 bases). The V end lost 6 bases, the J end lost 2 bases, and 14 bases lay between the germline ends. This CDR3 has 14 residues. Germline assignment: CDR1 MDHEN and CDR2 SYDVKM. Here the CDR3 reads CASSLGTPPYEQYF. CDR3 sequence (DNA): TGTGCCAGCAGCCTCGGGACTCCCCCCTACGAGCAGTACTTC.

The chain recombines TRBV28 with TRBJ1-6; TRBD1 aligns across 9 bases. The V gene end was trimmed by 6 bases and the J gene end by 16 bases; junction bases not matched to a gene: 7. Germline V gene sequence: CDR1 MDHEN, CDR2 SYDVKM. The CDR3 has 12 amino acids. The CDR3 nucleotides read TGTGCCAGCAGACTGGGACAGGGCTCTCTCCACTTT. This codes for CASRLGQGSLHF.

Ten or more counts support this clonotype. The rearrangement links TRBV11-2 to TRBJ2-7, with D perhaps matching TRBD2 (6 bases). V gave up 5 bases and J gave up 1 base, with 15 bases separating them. Germline loops: CDR1 SGHAT, CDR2 FQNNGV. There are 15 residues in the CDR3. CDR3 sequence (DNA): TGTGCCAGCAGCATTCCGGGACTCATGTCCTACGAGCAGTACTTC. Protein product: CASSIPGLMSYEQYF.

Only a few counts were recorded for this clonotype. The genes are TRBV6-1 and TRBJ2-5; 7 nucleotides align to TRBD1. This CDR3 has 13 amino acids. The germline V gene has CDR1 MNHNS and CDR2 SASEGT. J lost 5 bases, V lost 8 bases, and 8 bases had no gene match. Written as DNA, the CDR3 is TGTGCCAGCCAAATCCTAGGGGGCGAGACCCAGTACTTC. It translates to CASQILGGETQYF.

With regard to this clonotype: One end of the junction fails to match germline, which may point to a read error. The chain employs TRBV3-1 and TRBJ2-3; D might be TRBD2 (6 bases). The germline V gene has CDR1 LGHDT and CDR2 YNNKEL (reference sequence). The length of the CDR3 is 16 residues. CDR3 nucleotides: TGTGCCAGCAGCCACCCTAGCGCTGCTAGCATAGATACGCAGTATTTT. Protein product: CASSHPSAASIDTQYF.

The J gene is TRBJ1-6, the V gene TRBV2; TRBD1 matches 8 bases. Germline-derived CDR1 and CDR2 are SNHLY and FYNNEI. The CDR3 is made up of 16 amino acids. The V segment lost 7 bases and the J segment 0 bases; nucleotides outside the gene matches: 5. DNA of the CDR3: TGTGCCAGCACGAGACAGGGGAGCTCCTATAATTCACCCCTCCACTTT. This sequence encodes CASTRQGSSYNSPLHF.

A few counts support this clonotype. The chain employs TRBV6-2 or TRBV6-3 and TRBJ2-7; TRBD2 aligns across 11 bases. Germline-derived CDR1 and CDR2 are MNHEY and SVGEGT. CDR3 length: 14 residues. Losses at the gene ends were 6 bases for V and 3 bases for J; bases not matched to a gene: 4. The CDR3 loop is CASSPSGGFYEQYF. The DNA for the CDR3 is TGTGCCAGCAGCCCTAGCGGGGGGTTCTACGAGCAGTACTTC.

This clonotype was counted a few times. The chain uses TRBV5-6 and TRBJ1-1, with a possible D match to TRBD1 (6 bases). Trimming left V 3 bases short and J 1 base short, with 10 bases between. The CDR3 is 14 residues long. In germline, CDR1 is SGHDT, CDR2 YYEEEE. CDR3 amino acids: CASSSEQGNTEAFF. In DNA, the CDR3 is TGTGCCAGCAGCTCCGAACAGGGGAACACTGAAGCTTTCTTT.

This clonotype has just a few counts. The chain carries TRBV12-5 and TRBJ2-3; the D gene is possibly TRBD2 (6 bases). In germline, CDR1 is LGHNT, CDR2 FRNRAP. V shed 2 bases and J shed 4 bases, with 13 bases lying between them. This CDR3 is 15 amino acids long. The CDR3 protein is CASGLPSGVADTQYF. The CDR3 nucleotides are TGTGCTAGTGGTTTGCCCTCGGGGGTGGCAGATACGCAGTATTTT.

The chain uses TRBV7-9 and TRBJ2-2; 11 nucleotides agree with TRBD2. This CDR3 region has 16 residues. V lost 1 base, J lost 4 bases, and 2 bases stayed unmatched. Germline values: CDR1 SEHNR, CDR2 FQNEAQ (reference sequence). The CDR3 bases are TGTGCCAGCAGCTTAGTACTAGCGGGAGCCACCGGGGAGCTGTTTTTT. Translation gives CASSLVLAGATGELFF.

V usage is TRBV6-1 and J usage is TRBJ1-1, with 10 bases lining up with TRBD1. Unmatched junction bases numbered 12, after V lost 6 bases and J lost 8 bases. Germline loops: CDR1 MNHNS, CDR2 SASEGT. The CDR3 runs to 15 residues. Here the CDR3 reads CASRTTGGLPSEAFF. CDR3 nucleotides: TGTGCCAGCAGAACGACAGGGGGCTTACCCTCCGAAGCTTTCTTT.

The chain carries TRBV29-1 and TRBJ1-1; D is unresolved. V lost 4 bases and J lost 0, with 9 bases in between. Germline V gene data show CDR1 as SQVTM and CDR2 as ANQGSEA. This CDR3 spans 13 amino acids. The CDR3 sequence is CSVGQIMNTEAFF. The CDR3 nucleotides read TGCAGCGTTGGGCAGATAATGAACACTGAAGCTTTCTTT.

This clonotype was found a few times. This chain uses TRBV7-8 with TRBJ1-2; 7 positions agree with TRBD1. Trimming removed 5 bases from V and 2 bases from J; junction bases left unmatched: 8. The germline CDR1 and CDR2 sequences are SGHVS and FQNEAQ. CDR3 size: 15 residues. CDR3 DNA: TGTGCCAGCAGCCCGACAGGGACAAGAAACTATGGCTACACCTTC. It specifies CASSPTGTRNYGYTF.